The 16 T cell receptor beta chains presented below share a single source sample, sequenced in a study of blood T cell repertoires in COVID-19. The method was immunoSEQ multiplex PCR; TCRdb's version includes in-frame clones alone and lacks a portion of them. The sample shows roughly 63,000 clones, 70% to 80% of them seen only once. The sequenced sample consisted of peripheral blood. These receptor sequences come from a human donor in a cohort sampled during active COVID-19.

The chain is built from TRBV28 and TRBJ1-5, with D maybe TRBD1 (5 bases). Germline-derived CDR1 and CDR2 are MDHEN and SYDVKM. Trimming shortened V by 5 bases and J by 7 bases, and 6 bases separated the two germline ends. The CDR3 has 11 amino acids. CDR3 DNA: TGTGCCAGCAGTCGGGGGCAGCCCCAGCATTTT. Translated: CASSRGQPQHF.

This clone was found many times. DNA for the CDR3: TGTGCCAGCAGTATCAGGACAGGGAACAATGAGCAGTTCTTC. This encodes CASSIRTGNNEQFF. The rearrangement joins TRBV6-4 to TRBJ2-1, with TRBD1 identical over 8 bases. Germline V CDR1 and CDR2: MRHNA, SNTAGT. CDR3 length: 14 residues. Unmatched junction bases numbered 5, after V lost 5 bases and J lost 5 bases.

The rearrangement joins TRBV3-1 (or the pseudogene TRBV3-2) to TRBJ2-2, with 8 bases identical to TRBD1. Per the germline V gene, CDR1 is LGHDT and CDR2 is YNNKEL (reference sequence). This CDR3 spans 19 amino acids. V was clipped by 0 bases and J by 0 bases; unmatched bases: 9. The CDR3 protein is CASSQESSGGNSNTGELFF. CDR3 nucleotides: TGTGCCAGCAGCCAAGAATCTTCAGGGGGCAACTCGAACACCGGGGAGCTGTTTTTT.

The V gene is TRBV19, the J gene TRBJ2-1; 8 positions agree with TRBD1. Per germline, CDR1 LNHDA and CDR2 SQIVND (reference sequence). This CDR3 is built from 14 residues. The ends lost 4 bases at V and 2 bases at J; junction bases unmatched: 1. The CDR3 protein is CASSRTGPYNEQFF. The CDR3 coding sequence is TGTGCCAGTAGTAGGACAGGGCCCTACAATGAGCAGTTCTTC.

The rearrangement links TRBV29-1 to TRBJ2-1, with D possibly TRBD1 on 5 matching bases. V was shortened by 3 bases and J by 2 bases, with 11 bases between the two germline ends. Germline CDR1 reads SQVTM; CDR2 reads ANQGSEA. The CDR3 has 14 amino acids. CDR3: CSVDKGLTYNEQFF. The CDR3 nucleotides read TGCAGCGTTGATAAGGGGTTGACCTACAATGAGCAGTTCTTC.

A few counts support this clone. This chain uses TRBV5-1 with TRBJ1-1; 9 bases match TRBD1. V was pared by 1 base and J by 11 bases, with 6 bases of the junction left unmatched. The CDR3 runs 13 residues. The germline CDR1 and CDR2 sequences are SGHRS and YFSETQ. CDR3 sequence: CASSLSTGGEAFF. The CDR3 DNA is TGCGCCAGCAGCTTGTCGACAGGGGGAGAGGCTTTCTTT.

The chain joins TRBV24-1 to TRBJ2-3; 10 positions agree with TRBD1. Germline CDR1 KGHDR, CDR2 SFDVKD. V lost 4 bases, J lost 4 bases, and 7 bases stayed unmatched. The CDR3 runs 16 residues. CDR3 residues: CATSDPGQGTSDTQYF. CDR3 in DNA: TGTGCCACCAGTGACCCGGGACAGGGGACGTCAGATACGCAGTATTTT.

In DNA form, the CDR3 reads TGTGCCAGCAGCTCACGGGACAGCAAGAACACTGAAGCTTTCTTT. This encodes CASSSRDSKNTEAFF. This chain uses TRBV7-8 with TRBJ1-1, with TRBD1 identical over 7 bases. V was pared by 4 bases and J by 1 base, with 6 bases of the junction left unmatched. This CDR3 has 15 amino acids. Germline lookup yields CDR1 SGHVS and CDR2 FQNEAQ.

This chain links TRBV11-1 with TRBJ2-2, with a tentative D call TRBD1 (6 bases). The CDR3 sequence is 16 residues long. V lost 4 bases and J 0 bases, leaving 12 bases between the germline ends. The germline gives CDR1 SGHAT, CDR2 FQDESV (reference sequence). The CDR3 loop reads CASSSGTNPNTGELFF. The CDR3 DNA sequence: TGTGCCAGCAGCTCAGGGACAAACCCGAACACCGGGGAGCTGTTTTTT.

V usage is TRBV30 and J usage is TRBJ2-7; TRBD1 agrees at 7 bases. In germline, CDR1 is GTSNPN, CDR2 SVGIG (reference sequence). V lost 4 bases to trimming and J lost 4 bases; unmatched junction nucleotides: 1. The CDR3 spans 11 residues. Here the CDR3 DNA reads TGTGCCTGGATGACAGGGTACGAGCAGTACTTC. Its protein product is CAWMTGYEQYF.

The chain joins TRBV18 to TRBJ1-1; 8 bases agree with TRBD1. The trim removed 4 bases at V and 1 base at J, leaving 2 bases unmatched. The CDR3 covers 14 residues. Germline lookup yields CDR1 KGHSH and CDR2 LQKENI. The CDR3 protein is CASSRDRKNTEAFF. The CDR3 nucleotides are TGTGCCAGCTCACGGGACAGGAAGAACACTGAAGCTTTCTTT.

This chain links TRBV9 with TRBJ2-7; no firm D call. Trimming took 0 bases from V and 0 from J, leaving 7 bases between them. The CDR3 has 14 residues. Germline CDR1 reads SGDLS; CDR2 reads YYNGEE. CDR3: CASSVVGNSYEQYF. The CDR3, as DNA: TGTGCCAGCAGCGTAGTTGGCAACTCCTACGAGCAGTACTTC.

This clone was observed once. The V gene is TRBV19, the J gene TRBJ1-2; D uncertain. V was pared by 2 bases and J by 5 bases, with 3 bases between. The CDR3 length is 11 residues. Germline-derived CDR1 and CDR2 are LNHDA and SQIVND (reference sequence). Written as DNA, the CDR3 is TGTGCCAGTAGTATACTATATGGCTACACCTTC. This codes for CASSILYGYTF.

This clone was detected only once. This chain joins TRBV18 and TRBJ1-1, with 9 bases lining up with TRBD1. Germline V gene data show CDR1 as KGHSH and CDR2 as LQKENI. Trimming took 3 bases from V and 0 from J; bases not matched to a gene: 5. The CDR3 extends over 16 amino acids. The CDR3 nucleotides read TGTGCCAGCTCACCTGTTGACAGGGGGATGAACACTGAAGCTTTCTTT. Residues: CASSPVDRGMNTEAFF.

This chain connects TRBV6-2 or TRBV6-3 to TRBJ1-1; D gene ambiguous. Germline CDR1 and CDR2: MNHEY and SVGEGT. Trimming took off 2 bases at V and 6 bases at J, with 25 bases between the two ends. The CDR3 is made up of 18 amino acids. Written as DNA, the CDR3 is TGTGCCAGCAGTTACGATGGTGGCAGGTGGGGAACCGGGGCTGAAGCTTTCTTT. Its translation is CASSYDGGRWGTGAEAFF.

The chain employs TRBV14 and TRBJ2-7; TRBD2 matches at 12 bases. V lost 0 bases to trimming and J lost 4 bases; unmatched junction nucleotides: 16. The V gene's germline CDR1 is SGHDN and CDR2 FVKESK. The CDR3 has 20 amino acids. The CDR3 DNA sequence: TGTGCCAGCAGCCAAGATTCGGGGGCTAGCGGGAGGGCCCGAGTTTACGAGCAGTACTTC. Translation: CASSQDSGASGRARVYEQYF. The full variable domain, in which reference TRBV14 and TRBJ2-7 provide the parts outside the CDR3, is EAGVTQFPSHSVIEKGQTVTLRCDPISGHDNLYWYRRVMGKEIKFLLHFVKESKQDESGMPNNRFLAERTGGTYSTLKVQPAELEDSGVYFCASSQDSGASGRARVYEQYFGPGTRLTVT.